Included here is one TCR beta chain sequence, with context. What it binds is unknown. The ends lost 5 bases at V and 7 bases at J; junction bases unmatched: 11. This CDR3 comprises 15 residues. Germline CDR1 is MNHNY and CDR2 is SVGAGI (reference sequence). Data came from immunoSEQ multiplex PCR; TCRdb stores just in-frame clones and leaves some out. The sample yields roughly 130,000 clones, nearly 90% seen once. This entry is derived from a study of cytomegalovirus exposure and HLA in healthy donors. Study at large: The platform used for the 120 validation repertoires matched that of the roughly 670 first-cohort repertoires, a later analysis reported. Study conclusions and caveats: It was reportedly the case that the classifier diagnosed cytomegalovirus status with high specificity and sensitivity. In vitro, three CMV-associated chains proved specific for CMV antigens.

Separation from the approximately 710-subject first cohort characterized the roughly 110-subject validation cohort, to which the donors belonged. This TCR derives from a man aged 25 to 45 in good health and CMV-seronegative. Sequences were obtained from PBMCs. The chain couples TRBV6-6 to TRBJ2-1; 7 bases are a match to TRBD2. CDR3 sequence (DNA): TGTGCCAGCAGTCCCGCGGGCGGGGGAGGTAATGAGCAGTTCTTC. Translating gives CASSPAGGGGNEQFF.